This T cell receptor beta chain was identified in a study of T cell responses to AZD1222 COVID-19 vaccine. Note on this clone: The antigen is not known.

The CDR3 contains 19 residues. Trimming removed 0 bases from V and 0 bases from J; junction bases left unmatched: 14. CDR1 is MRHNA, CDR2 SNTAGT, per germline. The data were produced by immunoSEQ multiplex PCR, yet TCRdb's version contains in-frame clones alone and is incomplete. Among about 120,000 clones, approximately 90% were seen once, and the ten largest hold around 15%. Findings and limits, study-wide: Repertoires were collected only later (after the peak T cell response had occurred). Clonal diversity may have been underestimated in mostly white British donors.

The sequencing used peripheral blood, collected on day 0 of AZD1222 vaccination. This receptor was taken from an adult in good health. The J gene is TRBJ2-7, the V gene TRBV6-4; 7 nucleotides agree with TRBD1. The DNA of the CDR3 is TGTGCCAGCAGTGACTCTCGGGACAGCAGGGCTCAATTCTCCTACGAGCAGTACTTC. Amino acid sequence: CASSDSRDSRAQFSYEQYF.